Following are 14 T cell receptor beta chains from one sample sequenced in a study of OX40 agonist ivuxolimab in advanced cancers. Repertoires were generated with immunoSEQ multiplex PCR, while TCRdb's copy carries only in-frame clones and drops some. Here the sample spans 99,000 or so clones, around nine tenths being singletons. Sequencing was performed on CD4+ or CD8+ T cells sorted from blood, taken in a trial of the OX40 agonist ivuxolimab. The receptors were sampled from an adult with an advanced solid tumor such as melanoma, head and neck, liver or kidney cancer.

The CDR3 DNA sequence: TGTGCCAGCAGGGCATGGGAAAGTCCAGATACGCAGTATTTT. Its protein is CASRAWESPDTQYF. V usage is TRBV7-2 and J usage is TRBJ2-3; D call uncertain. V was clipped by 6 bases and J by 4 bases, with 14 bases between them. Germline loops: CDR1 SGHTA, CDR2 FQGNSA. The CDR3 runs to 14 residues.

This chain connects TRBV2 to TRBJ1-4, with D maybe TRBD1 (5 bases). V gave up 4 bases and J gave up 3 bases, with 12 bases separating them. This CDR3 spans 15 amino acids. CDR1 is SNHLY and CDR2 is FYNNEI in the germline V gene. The CDR3 spells CASSVGGTANEKLFF. For the CDR3, the DNA is TGTGCCAGCAGTGTGGGGGGGACGGCTAATGAAAAACTGTTTTTT.

The V and J genes are TRBV21-1 and TRBJ2-7. TRBV21-1 is marked as a pseudogene. The CDR3 has 17 residues. The CDR3 sequence: CASSKGCRRNANYEQYF. The CDR3, as DNA: TGTGCCAGCAGCAAAGGATGCCGCCGCAACGCAAACTACGAGCAGTACTTC.

The chain links TRBV18 to TRBJ2-3, with 9 bases that match TRBD1. After removal of 6 bases from V and 4 bases from J, the junction contained 11 bases not matched to a gene. The CDR3 length is 16 residues. CDR1 and CDR2 (germline): KGHSH, LQKENI. The CDR3: CASSSRGQGYSDTQYF. CDR3 bases: TGTGCCAGCTCGTCGAGAGGACAGGGGTATTCAGATACGCAGTATTTT.

CDR3 region: CASSTGLAGYEQYF. The CDR3 DNA reads TGTGCCAGCAGTACGGGACTAGCGGGTTACGAGCAGTACTTC. This rearrangement joins TRBV6-5 to TRBJ2-7; TRBD2 agrees at 12 bases. The V segment lost 5 bases and the J segment 4 bases; nucleotides outside the gene matches: 3. Germline CDR1 is MNHEY and CDR2 is SVGAGI. This CDR3 spans 14 amino acids.

This clone showed up just a few times. J is TRBJ2-7 and V is TRBV27; 9 positions agree with TRBD2. The CDR3 totals 15 residues. CDR1 and CDR2 from the germline V gene are MNHEY and SMNVEV (reference sequence). After removal of 4 bases from V and 4 bases from J, the junction contained 8 bases not matched to a gene. The CDR3 bases are TGTGCCAGCAGTTCACCGGGACTAGCCGAGTACGAGCAGTACTTC. Its translation: CASSSPGLAEYEQYF.

CDR3 DNA: TGTGCCAGCAGCTTTGGAGGGTCCTACAATGAGCAGTTCTTC. This sequence encodes CASSFGGSYNEQFF. The chain is built from TRBV5-4 and TRBJ2-1, with a weak D call TRBD2 (6 bases). The germline V gene has CDR1 SGHNT and CDR2 YYREEE (reference sequence). The CDR3 sequence is 14 residues long. Between the trimmed V and J ends, which lost 2 bases and 1 base, there was a span of 7 bases.

This chain connects TRBV9 to TRBJ1-2, with D possibly being TRBD1 (5 bases). Trimming left V 4 bases short and J 5 bases short, with 15 bases between. There are 14 residues in the CDR3. From germline, CDR1 is SGDLS and CDR2 YYNGEE. The CDR3 protein is CASSPEPGLYGYTF. CDR3 DNA sequence: TGTGCCAGCAGCCCCGAGCCAGGGTTATATGGCTACACCTTC.

The gene calls are TRBV28 and TRBJ1-3; TRBD1 matches at 9 bases. V lost 10 bases to trimming and J lost 8 bases; unmatched junction nucleotides: 6. The length of the CDR3 is 12 residues. Germline V gives CDR1 MDHEN, CDR2 SYDVKM. The CDR3 coding sequence is TGTGCCACCGCCGGGACAGGGTACACCATATATTTT. Protein: CATAGTGYTIYF.

V is TRBV4-3 and J is TRBJ2-1; 15 nucleotides align to TRBD2. V lost 9 bases to trimming and J lost 7 bases; unmatched junction nucleotides: 7. The CDR3 is 15 residues long. Germline V gives CDR1 LGHNA, CDR2 YSLEER. DNA of the CDR3: TGCGCCAGGCCCCGTGGACTAGCGGGGGGGAATGAGCAGTTCTTC. Its translation: CARPRGLAGGNEQFF.

The V and J genes are TRBV11-2 and TRBJ2-7; 7 nucleotides align to TRBD2. V was pared by 4 bases and J by 2 bases, with 11 bases of the junction left unmatched. The CDR3 contains 16 residues. CDR1 and CDR2 from the germline V gene are SGHAT and FQNNGV. CDR3 coding DNA: TGTGCCAGCAGCTACTCTAGGACTAGAGGAACCTACGAGCAGTACTTC. Its translation is CASSYSRTRGTYEQYF.

This clone was found a few times. The chain uses TRBV28 and TRBJ1-2, with D maybe TRBD1 (6 bases). Per germline, CDR1 MDHEN and CDR2 SYDVKM. There are 12 residues in the CDR3. Trimming took off 11 bases at V and 5 bases at J, with 15 bases between the two ends. CDR3 sequence: CAYRGQGYGYTF. The CDR3 DNA reads as TGTGCCTACCGGGGGCAAGGGTATGGCTACACCTTC.

The V call is TRBV11-2, the J call TRBJ2-7; 8 bases match TRBD1. J gave up 5 bases and V 4 bases, and 10 bases lay outside the gene matches. The germline CDR1 and CDR2 sequences are SGHAT and FQNNGV. This CDR3 has 15 amino acids. CDR3 sequence: CASSSADRAIHEQYF. The CDR3 nucleotides are TGTGCCAGCAGCTCGGCGGACAGGGCCATCCACGAGCAGTACTTC.

V and J are TRBV6-5 and TRBJ2-7, with 7 bases lining up with TRBD2. With 4 bases clipped from V and 4 bases from J, the junction kept 13 bases outside the gene matches. The germline CDR1 and CDR2 sequences are MNHEY and SVGAGI. The CDR3 extends over 16 amino acids. As DNA, the CDR3 is TGTGCCAGCAGTTCCCACTTGGCGGGAGCTGGTTACGAGCAGTACTTC. Protein product: CASSSHLAGAGYEQYF.